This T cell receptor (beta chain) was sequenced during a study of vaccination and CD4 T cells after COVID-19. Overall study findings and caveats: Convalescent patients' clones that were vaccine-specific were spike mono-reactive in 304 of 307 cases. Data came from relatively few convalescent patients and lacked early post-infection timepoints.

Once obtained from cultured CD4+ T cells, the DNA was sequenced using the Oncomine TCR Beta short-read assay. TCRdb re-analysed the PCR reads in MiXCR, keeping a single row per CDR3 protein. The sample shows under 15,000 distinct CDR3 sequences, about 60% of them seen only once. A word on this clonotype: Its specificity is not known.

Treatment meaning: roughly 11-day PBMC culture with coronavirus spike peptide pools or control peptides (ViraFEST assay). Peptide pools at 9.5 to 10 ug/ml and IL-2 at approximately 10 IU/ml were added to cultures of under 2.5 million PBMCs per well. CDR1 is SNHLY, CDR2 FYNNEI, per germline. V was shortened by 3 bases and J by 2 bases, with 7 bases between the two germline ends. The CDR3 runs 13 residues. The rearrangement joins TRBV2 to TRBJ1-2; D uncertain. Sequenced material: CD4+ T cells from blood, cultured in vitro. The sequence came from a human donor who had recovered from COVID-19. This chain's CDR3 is CASSDWVNYGYTF. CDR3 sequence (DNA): TGTGCCAGCAGTGATTGGGTGAACTATGGCTACACCTTC.